This TCR beta chain was found in a study of CXCR3-negative and CXCR3-positive naive CD8 T cells. Details on this clonotype: Antigen unknown.

Study findings and constraints: CXCR3-positive naive cells carried more hydrophobic TRB CDR3s than CXCR3-negative ones. Diversity proved comparably high across both naive subsets and much lower in memory CD8+ cells.

UMI-tagged TRB cDNA libraries were built via 5' RACE. From its re-call of the 5' RACE reads, TCRdb lists each CDR3 protein once, without DNA. The sample totals around 88,000 distinct CDR3 sequences; its top ten clones hold 0.82%. The sequence was collected from a human donor in good health. Some clones in this sample may be carry-over from other donors' samples. The specimen was naive CXCR3+ CD8+ T cells from blood. As to subset: CD45RO-CCR7+CD27+CD95- naive CD8+ T cells expressing CXCR3 (TNR3+).

CDR3 sequence reads: CSVELNQPGTQYF. The rearrangement links TRBV29-1 to TRBJ2-5; lacking DNA, the TRBD1 call made by TCRdb goes unchecked. The CDR3 sequence is 13 residues long. The germline V gene has CDR1 SQVTM and CDR2 ANQGSEA.